This TCR beta chain was identified in a study of T cell clones after liver transplantation. Overall study: As an antigen-independent comparator, third-party-reactive TCRbeta sequences came from pre-transplant mixed lymphocyte reactions. Tolerance: complete withdrawal held at least one year, liver enzymes staying within twice normal. Blood was drawn pre-transplant, before withdrawal, and after full or failed withdrawal. General study findings and limits: Donor-reactive sequences fell more than third party-reactive ones, suggesting partial deletion.

Losses at the gene ends were 5 bases for V and 4 bases for J; bases not matched to a gene: 13. The germline gives CDR1 LGHNA, CDR2 YSLEER. This CDR3 contains 16 residues. In the case of this clone: Its antigen is not identified.

Method: immunoSEQ multiplex PCR; TCRdb's copy keeps in-frame clones and lacks some. In the table there are around 76,000 clones, about 80% of which are singletons. The rearrangement joins TRBV4-3 to TRBJ1-2; 7 positions agree with TRBD1. Sequencing was performed on CD4+ T cells from blood, taken 12 months after liver transplant. The source of this sequence is a human patient who received a liver transplant. Some of the T cells may derive from the graft donor. In nucleotides, the CDR3 is TGCGCCAGCAGCTCACTAAGGGGGCAGGGTGTCTATGGCTACACCTTC. This gives the protein CASSSLRGQGVYGYTF.